The entry below gives a single T cell receptor (beta chain) sequence along with its context. Other DNA sequences in this sample translate to the same CDR3. Using immunoSEQ multiplex PCR, the repertoire was profiled, and TCRdb retains in-frame clones only, with some absent. The table shows about 200,000 clones, with approximately 94% occurring only once. This entry belongs to a study of T cell responses to AZD1222 COVID-19 vaccine. This CDR3 spans 15 amino acids. Deletions cut 6 bases from V and 0 bases from J, with 12 bases between. Germline V gives CDR1 KGHSH, CDR2 LQKENI. The V call is TRBV18, the J call TRBJ2-1; no clear D. This TCR derives from an adult who received the MenACWY meningococcal vaccine as a control. The sequences come from peripheral blood, collected 28 days after the second dose of the MenACWY control vaccine. The CDR3 DNA reads as TGTGCCAGCTCGTCCCACGTCGGCTCCTACAATGAGCAGTTCTTC. This encodes CASSSHVGSYNEQFF.